Listed below are T cell receptor beta chains from one sample, sequenced in a study of T cells in Graves' hyperthyroidism and ophthalmopathy. TCRdb analysed the multiplex PCR reads with MiXCR anew, one entry per CDR3 protein. The sample includes about 610,000 distinct CDR3 sequences, about a sixth of them seen just once. The sample was blood. These receptors originate from a woman in her forties with Graves' ophthalmopathy. The conserved cysteine and the conserved F or W are not part of the CDR3 here.

CDR3: ASRPNEYYNEQF; V: TRBV7-2; J: TRBJ2-1
CDR3: ASTTGTISAETQY; V: TRBV12-3/TRBV12-4; J: TRBJ2-5
CDR3: ASSQSGATDTQY; V: TRBV3-1; J: TRBJ2-3
CDR3: AISEFGEAF; V: TRBV10-3; J: TRBJ1-1
CDR3: SAFTGTGQKSEAF; V: TRBV20-1; J: TRBJ1-1
CDR3: SASIPGNNSPLH; V: TRBV20-1; J: TRBJ1-6
CDR3: ASSESQGRLT; V: TRBV2; J: TRBJ1-2
CDR3: ASGPQGADTEAF; V: TRBV28; J: TRBJ1-1
CDR3: ACRQAGYGYT; V: TRBV30; J: TRBJ1-2
CDR3: ASSPMQGPEAF; V: TRBV18; J: TRBJ1-1
CDR3: ASSRPGDHEQF; V: TRBV12-3/TRBV12-4; J: TRBJ2-1
CDR3: ASSESSLTSGPKRRHEQF; V: TRBV2; J: TRBJ2-1
CDR3: AWRSTDTQY; V: TRBV30; J: TRBJ2-3
CDR3: ASSEPTGRATQY; V: TRBV10-2; J: TRBJ2-5
CDR3: ASSRGALGEKLF; V: TRBV18; J: TRBJ1-4
CDR3: ASRGIGGSYNEQF; V: TRBV6-1; J: TRBJ2-1
CDR3: ASSPVGVSGNTIY; V: TRBV7-9; J: TRBJ1-3
CDR3: AISWDSSSSGNTIY; V: TRBV10-3; J: TRBJ1-3
CDR3: ASSSARPPGTSYEQY; V: TRBV11-2; J: TRBJ2-7
CDR3: ASSLGTVASNEQF; V: TRBV28; J: TRBJ2-1
CDR3: ASSSVASGRRSEQF; V: TRBV27; J: TRBJ2-1
CDR3: SARDNVGEHTQPQH; V: TRBV20-1; J: TRBJ1-5
CDR3: ASSFRPGRSSYNEQF; V: TRBV11-2; J: TRBJ2-1
CDR3: ASRLSGGSSYEQY; V: TRBV6-1; J: TRBJ2-7
CDR3: ASSLARGAMNTEAF; V: TRBV7-9; J: TRBJ1-1
CDR3: ASSLDRTGGMANEKLF; V: TRBV11-2; J: TRBJ1-4
CDR3: ASSQGGGYGETQY; V: TRBV4-2; J: TRBJ2-5
CDR3: ASSQRGHSGNTIY; V: TRBV3-1; J: TRBJ1-3
CDR3: ASSQGQEGNEQF; V: TRBV3-1; J: TRBJ2-1
CDR3: ASSPGTGGLYEQY; V: TRBV7-9; J: TRBJ2-7
CDR3: ASERGANVLT; V: TRBV2; J: TRBJ2-6
CDR3: ASPGWETQY; V: TRBV9; J: TRBJ2-5
CDR3: ASSSRSRGNYNEQF; V: TRBV28; J: TRBJ2-1
CDR3: ASSLEYGYT; V: TRBV6-1; J: TRBJ1-2
CDR3: ASTLTPGGGADPQY; V: TRBV6-2/TRBV6-3; J: TRBJ2-3
CDR3: ASSQENSATYEQY; V: TRBV4-2; J: TRBJ2-7
CDR3: ASSYWGLAGVLSSYNEQF; V: TRBV6-2/TRBV6-3; J: TRBJ2-1
CDR3: SAPDSLSYEQY; V: TRBV20-1; J: TRBJ2-7
CDR3: ASSLNSGTTYGYT; V: TRBV7-9; J: TRBJ1-2
CDR3: ASSVRVLGYEQY; V: TRBV19; J: TRBJ2-7
CDR3: SAAGVAPYQETQY; V: TRBV20-1; J: TRBJ2-5
CDR3: SVYAGLSYEQY; V: TRBV29-1; J: TRBJ2-7
CDR3: AISESRGNADTQY; V: TRBV10-3; J: TRBJ2-3
CDR3: ACTTGSYEQF; V: TRBV30; J: -
CDR3: ASSLSWRGGSYNEQF; V: TRBV2; J: TRBJ2-1
CDR3: ASSPGDSPLH; V: TRBV3-1; J: TRBJ1-6
CDR3: ASSLGGTQFTDTQY; V: TRBV5-1; J: TRBJ2-3
CDR3: ASSQTGSEAF; V: TRBV18; J: TRBJ1-1
CDR3: ASSLGTRTYGYT; V: TRBV5-1; J: TRBJ1-2
CDR3: SASGLAGGGEGETQY; V: TRBV20-1; J: TRBJ2-5
CDR3: ASSLVGHNQGPYNEQF; V: TRBV5-1; J: TRBJ2-1
CDR3: ASRVGNTEAF; V: TRBV6-1; J: TRBJ1-1
CDR3: ASSWDGPPDTQY; V: TRBV19; J: TRBJ2-3